This T cell receptor beta chain was recovered during a study of CD8 T cells in ankylosing spondylitis. Study outcomes and limitations: Characteristic, it appeared, of ankylosing spondylitis blood was a TCR beta motif of about eight highly homologous variants.

TCRdb re-derived calls from the 5' RACE reads in MiXCR, one entry per CDR3 protein. This table holds around 490,000 distinct CDR3 sequences, about 5.7% found once. This CDR3 contains 14 residues. Losses at the gene ends were 6 bases for V and 7 bases for J; bases not matched to a gene: 8. The germline gives CDR1 SNHLY, CDR2 FYNNEI. This clonotype was detected ten times or more. Its antigen is undetermined. The gene calls are TRBV2 and TRBJ2-1; 8 bases are shared with TRBD2. Sequencing was carried out using blood, either unsorted or a sorted T cell fraction (not recorded which). The TCR comes from a male donor with ankylosing spondylitis. In nucleotides, the CDR3 is TGTGCCAGCAGAGGACTAGCTTTGGAAAATGAGCAGTTCTTC. This sequence encodes CASRGLALENEQFF.